This T cell receptor beta chain emerged from a study of tumor and adjacent non-tumor tissue in lung cancer. Looking at the study overall: Patients comprised 12 adenocarcinoma, 2 squamous cell carcinoma and 1 small cell lung cancer. Notes on the study in general: Tumor tissue had significantly higher TCR diversity than normal lung. Tumor TCR diversity, when higher, was linked to shorter survival. In normal lung, the top 100 clones were significantly more dominant than in tumor.

TCRbeta libraries were built with three rounds of nested PCR, modified from ARM-PCR. TCRdb re-derived calls from the multiplex PCR reads in MiXCR, one entry per CDR3 protein. The table lists around 76,000 distinct CDR3 sequences, 76% of them singletons. With respect to this clonotype: Antigen unknown.

Germline assignment: CDR1 SGHNT and CDR2 YENEEA. Trimming pared 5 bases from V and 3 bases from J, leaving 16 bases between. The CDR3 runs 15 residues. This sample's RNA came from whole unsorted tissue. Distant lung tissue was collected more than 3 cm away from the tumor edge. V usage is TRBV11-3 and J usage is TRBJ1-1, with D uncertain. The receptor was isolated from a man in his 70s with non-small cell lung cancer. Sequenced input: distant non-tumor lung tissue. The CDR3 region has the DNA TGTGCCAGCAGCATCGCCACCGCAGGTGACACTGAAGCTTTCTTT. As protein: CASSIATAGDTEAFF.